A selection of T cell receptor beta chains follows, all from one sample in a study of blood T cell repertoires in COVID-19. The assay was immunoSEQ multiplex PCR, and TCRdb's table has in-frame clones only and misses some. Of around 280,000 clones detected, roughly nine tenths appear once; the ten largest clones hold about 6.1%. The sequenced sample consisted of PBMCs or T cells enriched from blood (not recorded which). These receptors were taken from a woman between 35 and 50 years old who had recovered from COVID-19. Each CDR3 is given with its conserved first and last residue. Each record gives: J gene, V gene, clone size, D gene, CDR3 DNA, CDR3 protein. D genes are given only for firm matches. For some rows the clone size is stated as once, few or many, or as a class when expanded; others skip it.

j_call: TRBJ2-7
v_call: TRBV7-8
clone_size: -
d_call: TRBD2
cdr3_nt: TGTGCCAGCAGCTTAGGACTAGCGGGAGTAACGGACGAGCAGTACTTC
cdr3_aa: CASSLGLAGVTDEQYF

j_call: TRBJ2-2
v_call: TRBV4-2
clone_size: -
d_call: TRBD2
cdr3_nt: TGTGCCAGCAGCCAAGATAGGGGCGGGAGAACCGGGGAGCTGTTTTTT
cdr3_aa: CASSQDRGGRTGELFF

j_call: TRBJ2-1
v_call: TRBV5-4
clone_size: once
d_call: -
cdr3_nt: TGTGCCAGCTGGGGCTGGGGCGATGAGCAGTTCTTC
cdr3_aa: CASWGWGDEQFF

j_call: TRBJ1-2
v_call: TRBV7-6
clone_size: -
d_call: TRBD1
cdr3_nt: TGTGCCAGCAGCTTAAACGGACAGGGGGCGAATGACTATGGCTACACCTTC
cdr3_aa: CASSLNGQGANDYGYTF

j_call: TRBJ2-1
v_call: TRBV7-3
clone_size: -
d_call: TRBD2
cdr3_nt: TGTGCCAGCAGCCGTAAGGGACTAGCGGGAGGCTCCAATGAGCAGTTCTTC
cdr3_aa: CASSRKGLAGGSNEQFF

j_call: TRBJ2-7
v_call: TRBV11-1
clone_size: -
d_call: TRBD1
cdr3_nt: TGTGCCAGCAGCCTAACAGGGGCTCCTCTCTACGAGCAGTACTTC
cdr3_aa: CASSLTGAPLYEQYF

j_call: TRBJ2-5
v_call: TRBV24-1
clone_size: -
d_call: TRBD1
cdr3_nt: TGTGCCACCAGTGATACCGGGACAGTTCAAGAGACCCAGTACTTC
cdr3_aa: CATSDTGTVQETQYF

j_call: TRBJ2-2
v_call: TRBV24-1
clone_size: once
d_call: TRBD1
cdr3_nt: TGTGCCACCAGTGATCCCACAGGGGTCGACACCGGGGAGCTGTTTTTT
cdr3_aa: CATSDPTGVDTGELFF

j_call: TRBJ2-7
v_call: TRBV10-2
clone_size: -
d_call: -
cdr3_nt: TGCGCCAGCAGAGATTTCGGGAGCTCCTACGAGCAGTACTTC
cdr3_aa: CASRDFGSSYEQYF

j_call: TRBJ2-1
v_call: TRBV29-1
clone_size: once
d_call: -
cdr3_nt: TGCAGCGTTGAGCCACAGGGCCTTGAGCAGTTCTTC
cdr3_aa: CSVEPQGLEQFF

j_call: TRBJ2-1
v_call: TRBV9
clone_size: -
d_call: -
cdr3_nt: TGTGCCAGCAGCGTCACCGGGACTCCTAGCCCCTACAATGAGCAGTTCTTC
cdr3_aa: CASSVTGTPSPYNEQFF